This entry lists 2 T cell receptor beta chains sequenced from one sample in a study of blood T cells in healthy people across ages. Primers used in a second PCR of about 7 to 11 cycles were a sample-barcoded 5' primer and a J-beta primer mix. TCRdb re-analysed the 5' RACE reads in MiXCR, keeping a single row per CDR3 protein. The profile shows 1.5 million to 2 million distinct CDR3 sequences, just under 50% of them singletons. The material sequenced was blood. These receptors were collected from a woman aged 35 to 49 in good health.

The chain employs TRBV29-1 and TRBJ2-2; maybe TRBD2 (7 bases). The CDR3 has 14 amino acids. CDR1 SQVTM and CDR2 ANQGSEA come from the germline V gene. Trimming took off 6 bases at V and 7 bases at J, with 18 bases between the two ends. The CDR3 protein is CSVRDGGLVGELFF. The DNA of the CDR3 is TGCAGCGTCCGAGACGGGGGGCTAGTCGGGGAGCTGTTTTTT.

The V and J genes are TRBV4-3 and TRBJ2-7; either TRBD1 or TRBD2 may supply D (5 bases each). The V gene's germline CDR1 is LGHNA and CDR2 YSLEER. This CDR3 region has 17 residues. The V gene lost 1 base and the J gene lost 0 bases, with 16 bases spanning the gap. The CDR3 is CASSQGARDVSSYEQYF. The CDR3 region has the DNA TGCGCCAGCAGCCAAGGCGCCCGGGACGTTAGCTCCTACGAGCAGTACTTC.